These 6 T cell receptor beta chains came from one sample sequenced in a study of CD8+CD57+ T cells in acquired aplastic anemia. The use of genomic DNA as template underpinned the TCR beta VDJ and CDR3 profiling. TCRdb itself ran the reads through MiXCR, one entry per CDR3 protein. The repertoire includes about 220,000 distinct CDR3 sequences, around 32% of them detected once, and around 1.1% sits in the top ten. The sample was sorted CD4+, CD8+, or CD8+CD57+ T cells (not recorded which) from PBMCs. Receptor source: a human donor in good health, serving as a control.

This clonotype was observed at least ten times. This chain connects TRBV6-1 to TRBJ1-6; TRBD1 agrees at 8 bases. V lost 5 bases and J lost 9; bases outside the gene matches: 9. Germline V lookup: CDR1 MNHNS, CDR2 SASEGT. The CDR3 has 15 residues. CDR3 in amino acids: CASSPLTGASSPLHF. DNA for the CDR3: TGTGCCAGCAGTCCCCTGACAGGGGCTAGTTCACCCCTCCACTTT.

This clonotype occurred many times. For the CDR3, the DNA is TGCAGCGTTCTTAGCGGGAGCGGATTGGCAGATACGCAGTATTTT. Amino acids: CSVLSGSGLADTQYF. The chain couples TRBV29-1 to TRBJ2-3; 9 nucleotides match TRBD2. V gave up 5 bases and J gave up 4 bases; unmatched junction bases: 10. The CDR3 loop spans 15 amino acids. Germline CDR1 SQVTM, CDR2 ANQGSEA.

This clonotype has a handful of counts. The chain carries TRBV5-1 and TRBJ2-3; 9 bases are shared with TRBD1. CDR3 length equals 15 residues. V shed 3 bases, J shed 4 bases, and the junction held 6 bases outside the gene matches. CDR1 and CDR2 (germline): SGHRS, YFSETQ. CDR3: CASSWGTGLADTQYF. The CDR3 nucleotides read TGCGCCAGCAGCTGGGGGACAGGGCTCGCAGATACGCAGTATTTT.

The table lists this clonotype with a few counts. One junction end disagrees with the germline gene, perhaps due to a read error. The gene calls are TRBV4-1 and TRBJ1-2; 8 nucleotides align to TRBD1. The CDR3 is 14 residues long. Germline CDR1 is MGHRA and CDR2 is YSYEKL. The CDR3 sequence is CASTRDRGDYGYTF. The CDR3 coding sequence is TGTGCCAGCACCCGTGACAGGGGCGACTATGGCTACACCTTC.

The rearrangement joins TRBV29-1 to TRBJ1-1; the D is unclear. In germline, CDR1 is SQVTM, CDR2 ANQGSEA. V was shortened by 4 bases and J by 1 base, with 10 bases between the two germline ends. The CDR3 is 13 amino acids. This CDR3 reads CSVGRVANTEAFF. The CDR3 region has the DNA TGCAGCGTTGGAAGGGTAGCGAACACTGAAGCTTTCTTT.

The sample holds many counts of this clonotype. The chain uses TRBV12-3 or TRBV12-4 and TRBJ2-3; no reliable D call. The CDR3 runs 12 residues. V lost 5 bases, J lost 6 bases, and 9 bases lay in between. For the CDR3, the DNA is TGTGCCAGCAGTCCTTTAGGCGATACGCAGTATTTT. This encodes CASSPLGDTQYF.